One and the same sample provided the 10 T cell receptor beta chains below, sequenced in a study of siplizumab effects on memory and regulatory T cells. Method: immunoSEQ multiplex PCR; TCRdb's copy keeps in-frame clones and lacks some. The sample has tens of thousands of clones; roughly 87% are singletons. The sequenced sample was naive CD8+ T cells sorted from blood. Receptors originate from a human donor in good health.

V usage is TRBV6-4 and J usage is TRBJ1-2, with TRBD1 identical over 8 bases. The CDR3 consists of 14 residues. V lost 2 bases, J lost 5 bases, and 4 bases stayed unmatched. The germline gives CDR1 MRHNA, CDR2 SNTAGT. The chain's CDR3 is CASSDPDRDYGYTF. CDR3 coding DNA: TGTGCCAGCAGTGACCCGGACAGGGATTATGGCTACACCTTC.

This clone was counted between two and nine times. This sequence joins TRBV6-1 and TRBJ2-7; 9 bases match TRBD1. The CDR3 loop spans 13 amino acids. From germline, CDR1 is MNHNS and CDR2 SASEGT. The junction had 6 bases not matched to a gene; V was cut back by 7 bases and J by 5 bases. The CDR3 DNA sequence: TGTGCCAGCATGGGACAGGGTGTCCACGAGCAGTACTTC. Translation: CASMGQGVHEQYF.

The chain uses TRBV7-9 and TRBJ2-3; 7 bases fit TRBD2. The V gene's germline CDR1 is SEHNR and CDR2 FQNEAQ (reference sequence). With V trimmed by 4 bases and J by 1 base, 11 bases remained unmatched. The CDR3 covers 17 residues. CDR3 nucleotide sequence: TGTGCCAGCAGCTCCCTTGAATTCGGGAGGCGCACAGATACGCAGTATTTT. It is translated as CASSSLEFGRRTDTQYF. Supplemented by reference TRBV7-9 and TRBJ2-3, the full variable domain reads DTGVSQNPRHKITKRGQNVTFRCDPISEHNRLYWYRQTLGQGPEFLTYFQNEAQLEKSRLLSDRFSAERPKGSFSTLEIQRTEQGDSAMYLCASSSLEFGRRTDTQYFGPGTRLTVL.

V gene TRBV2 combines with J gene TRBJ1-1; D is perhaps TRBD1 (5 bases). With 7 bases removed from V and 4 bases from J, the gap between germline ends came to 22 bases. This CDR3 spans 16 amino acids. Germline assignment: CDR1 SNHLY and CDR2 FYNNEI. The CDR3 here is CASMPREGRGGTEAFF. CDR3 nucleotide sequence: TGTGCCAGCATGCCGAGGGAGGGGCGTGGGGGCACTGAAGCTTTCTTT. The full variable domain, in which reference TRBV2 and TRBJ1-1 provide the parts outside the CDR3, is EPEVTQTPSHQVTQMGQEVILRCVPISNHLYFYWYRQILGQKVEFLVSFYNNEISEKSEIFDDQFSVERPDGSNFTLKIRSTKLEDSAMYFCASMPREGRGGTEAFFGQGTRLTVV.

The chain couples TRBV7-7 to TRBJ2-7; D is uncertain. The germline V gene has CDR1 SSHAT and CDR2 FNYEAQ (reference sequence). Trimming took 5 bases from V and 3 from J, leaving 14 bases between them. This CDR3 has 14 residues. The CDR3 loop reads CASSPLGTYYEQYF. The CDR3, as DNA: TGTGCCAGCAGCCCTCTGGGCACCTACTACGAGCAGTACTTC.

The chain carries TRBV6-4 and TRBJ2-1, with 10 bases matching TRBD2. The CDR3 extends over 14 amino acids. From germline, CDR1 is MRHNA and CDR2 SNTAGT. J gave up 5 bases and V 3 bases, and 1 base lay outside the gene matches. For the CDR3, the DNA is TGTGCCAGCAGTGAACTAGCGGGGAACAATGAGCAGTTCTTC. Its protein product is CASSELAGNNEQFF.

This rearrangement joins TRBV6-5 to TRBJ1-1; TRBD1 is a possible D gene (5 bases). Deletions cut 6 bases from V and 3 bases from J, with 11 bases between. This CDR3 is 13 amino acids long. Germline V CDR1 and CDR2: MNHEY, SVGAGI. The DNA for the CDR3 is TGTGCCAGCAGCGGGGGGGAGTACACTGAAGCTTTCTTT. This codes for CASSGGEYTEAFF.

J is TRBJ1-1 and V is TRBV6-1; D is perhaps TRBD1 (5 bases). Per germline, CDR1 MNHNS and CDR2 SASEGT. The ends were cut back, 10 bases at V and 1 base at J, with 16 bases in the middle. The CDR3 contains 14 residues. The CDR3 loop reads CATVGGTANTEAFF. CDR3 sequence (DNA): TGTGCCACCGTCGGGGGGACGGCGAACACTGAAGCTTTCTTT.

V gene TRBV18 combines with J gene TRBJ2-2, with D perhaps TRBD2 (5 bases). Germline loops: CDR1 KGHSH, CDR2 LQKENI. The CDR3 spans 15 residues. V dropped 6 bases and J dropped 6 bases, with 17 bases sitting between them. The CDR3 nucleotides are TGTGCCAGCTCCCCAAGCAGACTCGGGGCCGGGGAGCTGTTTTTT. This translates into CASSPSRLGAGELFF. Based on the CDR3 plus reference TRBV18 and TRBJ2-2, the full variable domain is NAGVMQNPRHLVRRRGQEARLRCSPMKGHSHVYWYRQLPEEGLKFMVYLQKENIIDESGMPKERFSAEFPKEGPSILRIQQVVRGDSAAYFCASSPSRLGAGELFFGEGSRLTVL.

The V gene is TRBV5-6, the J gene TRBJ2-3; 9 bases are shared with TRBD2. Germline CDR1 SGHDT, CDR2 YYEEEE. The V gene end was trimmed by 3 bases and the J gene end by 1 base; junction bases not matched to a gene: 3. This CDR3 is built from 15 residues. CDR3 nucleotide sequence: TGTGCCAGCAGCTCTCAGCGGGGGGGCACAGATACGCAGTATTTT. It specifies CASSSQRGGTDTQYF.